This TCR beta chain was found in a study of cytomegalovirus exposure and HLA in healthy donors. As for the study in general: HLA-typed donors were the source of 80 million to 90 million unique TCRs, which an early data release held.

This CDR3 is built from 16 residues. CDR1 SGHTA and CDR2 FQGNSA come from the germline V gene. V was clipped by 5 bases and J by 5 bases; unmatched bases: 13. A word on this clone: Its antigen is currently unknown.

Study-wide results and caveats: What TCR beta sequences reportedly achieved was accurate prediction of HLA-A and HLA-B alleles in most subjects. Associated with HLA alleles at 0.05 false discovery rate in a later analysis were about 17,000 TCR beta sequences.

PCR was performed using 60 Vbeta and 13 Jbeta primers. Generated by immunoSEQ multiplex PCR, the TCRdb table keeps only in-frame clones and is missing some. The sample lists approximately 200,000 clones; 82% were seen once. Sequencing input: PBMCs. This TCR was recovered from a boy between 2 and 15 years old in good health and CMV-seronegative. The chain joins TRBV7-2 to TRBJ2-5; 8 bases map to TRBD2. The CDR3 sequence: CASSPIRGAGEETQYF. The DNA for the CDR3 is TGTGCCAGCAGCCCCATACGGGGAGCGGGGGAGGAGACCCAGTACTTC.